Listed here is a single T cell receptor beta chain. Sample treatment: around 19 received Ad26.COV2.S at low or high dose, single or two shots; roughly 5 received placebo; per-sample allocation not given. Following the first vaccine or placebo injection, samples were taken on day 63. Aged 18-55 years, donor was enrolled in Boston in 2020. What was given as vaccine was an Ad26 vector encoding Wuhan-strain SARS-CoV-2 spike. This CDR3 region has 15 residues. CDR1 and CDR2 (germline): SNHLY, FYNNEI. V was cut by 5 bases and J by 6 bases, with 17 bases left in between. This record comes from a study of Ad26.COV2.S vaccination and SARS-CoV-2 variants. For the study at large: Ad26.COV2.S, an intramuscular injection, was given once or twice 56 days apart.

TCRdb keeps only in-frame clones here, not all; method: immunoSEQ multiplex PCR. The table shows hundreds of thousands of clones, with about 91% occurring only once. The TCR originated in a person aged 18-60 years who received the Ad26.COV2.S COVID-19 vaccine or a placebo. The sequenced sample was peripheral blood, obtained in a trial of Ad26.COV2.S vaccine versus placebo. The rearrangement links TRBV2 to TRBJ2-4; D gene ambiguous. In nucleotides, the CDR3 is TGTGCCAGCAGTACCGCCCGGGCAGGCGCAAACATTCAGTACTTC. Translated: CASSTARAGANIQYF.